This T cell receptor beta chain is from a study of T cell responses to AZD1222 COVID-19 vaccine. General study findings and limits: Unmutated variant regions are reportedly targeted by nearly half of spike-specific TCRs. Seropositivity was recorded at baseline in only a handful of AZD1222 recipients.

Libraries were prepared by immunoSEQ multiplex PCR; TCRdb keeps only in-frame clonotypes and omits some of them. The sample records about 120,000 clones, approximately 91% being singletons. With regard to this clone: Its specificity is unknown.

CDR1 is SEHNR and CDR2 is FQNEAQ in the germline V gene (reference sequence). This CDR3 is built from 13 residues. V shed 5 bases and J shed 3 bases, with 10 bases lying between them. The sample here was peripheral blood, taken 28 days after the second AZD1222 dose. The chain links TRBV7-9 to TRBJ1-1; D possibly corresponds to TRBD1 (5 bases). The clonotype originates from an adult who received the AZD1222 COVID-19 vaccine. The CDR3 nucleotides read TGTGCCAGCAGCGGGGGAGGGTACACTGAAGCTTTCTTT. Its protein product is CASSGGGYTEAFF.